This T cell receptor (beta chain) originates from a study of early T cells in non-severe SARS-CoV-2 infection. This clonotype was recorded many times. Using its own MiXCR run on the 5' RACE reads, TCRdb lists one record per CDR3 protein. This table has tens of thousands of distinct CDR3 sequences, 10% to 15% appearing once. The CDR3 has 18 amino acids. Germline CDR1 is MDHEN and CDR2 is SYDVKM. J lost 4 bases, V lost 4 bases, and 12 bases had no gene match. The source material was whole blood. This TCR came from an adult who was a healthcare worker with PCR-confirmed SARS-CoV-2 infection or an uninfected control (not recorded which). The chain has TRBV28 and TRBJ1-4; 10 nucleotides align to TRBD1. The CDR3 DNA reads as TGTGCCAGCAGTTCCCCCGGGACAGGGGTTTCGGTTAATGAAAAACTGTTTTTT. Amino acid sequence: CASSSPGTGVSVNEKLFF.